The clone carrying this T cell receptor (beta chain) showed up many times. Its cognate antigen is unknown. Researchers took RNA transcripts and amplified the TCR beta CDR3 regions from them. The HTBI set primed first-round TCR CDR3 RT-PCR. TCRdb re-derived calls from the multiplex PCR reads in MiXCR, one entry per CDR3 protein. The table lists roughly 180,000 distinct CDR3 sequences, about a tenth of them singletons. This specimen comes from a study of T cells in Graves' hyperthyroidism and ophthalmopathy. Broader study findings: Ophthalmopathy cases were set apart from stable hyperthyroidism by a 13 V-J model.

The sample taken for sequencing was blood. The receptor comes from a woman aged 18-30 years with Graves' hyperthyroidism that later progressed to Graves' ophthalmopathy.

CDR3 sequence (DNA): TGTGCCAGCAGTCGAACTAGCGGGAGCTCCTACGAGCAGTACTTC. It codes for CASSRTSGSSYEQYF. V and J are TRBV6-1 and TRBJ2-7; 11 positions agree with TRBD2. V lost 5 bases, J lost 0 bases, and 3 bases stayed unmatched. This CDR3 is 15 amino acids long. Germline CDR1 reads MNHNS; CDR2 reads SASEGT.